This entry lists 26 T cell receptor beta chains sequenced from one sample in a study of blood T cell repertoires in COVID-19. The assay was immunoSEQ multiplex PCR, and TCRdb's table has in-frame clones only and misses some. The data contain over 150,000 clones, around 84% of them singletons. Sequenced input: peripheral blood. The receptors were gathered from a man aged 60 to 69 with COVID-19, enrolled during active disease.

This chain joins TRBV7-2 and TRBJ2-6; possible D gene TRBD1, 6 bases. The V and J ends lost 1 base and 4 bases respectively, with 8 bases between them. Germline CDR1 is SGHTA and CDR2 is FQGNSA. The CDR3 runs to 15 residues. The DNA of the CDR3 is TGTGCCAGCAGCTTAGAACAGGGAGGGGCCAACGTCCTGACTTTC. This sequence encodes CASSLEQGGANVLTF.

In regard to this clone: Other DNA sequences of this sample code for an identical CDR3. The rearrangement uses TRBV29-1 and TRBJ1-1, with D uncertain. Trimming shortened V by 3 bases and J by 2 bases, and 7 bases separated the two germline ends. CDR1 is SQVTM and CDR2 is ANQGSEA in the germline V gene. The CDR3 has 12 amino acids. The CDR3 DNA reads as TGCAGCGTTGATGGCAGAAACACTGAAGCTTTCTTT. Translating gives CSVDGRNTEAFF.

The gene calls are TRBV6-5 and TRBJ2-5; TRBD1 matches at 7 bases. Trimming removed 0 bases from V and 3 bases from J; junction bases left unmatched: 7. The CDR3 extends over 16 amino acids. Germline assignment: CDR1 MNHEY and CDR2 SVGAGI. The CDR3 loop reads CASSYSIWDRKETQYF. The DNA for the CDR3 is TGTGCCAGCAGTTACTCGATCTGGGACAGAAAAGAGACCCAGTACTTC.

This chain links TRBV5-8 with TRBJ2-7, with D tentatively TRBD2 (6 bases). The CDR3 spans 16 residues. V lost 0 bases to trimming and J lost 5 bases, with 18 bases between them. Germline V lookup: CDR1 SGHTS, CDR2 YDEGEE. The CDR3 is CASSLGRGYTLDEQYF. The CDR3 DNA is TGTGCCAGCAGCTTGGGGAGGGGCTATACTCTCGACGAGCAGTACTTC.

The chain recombines TRBV4-2 with TRBJ1-2; D uncertain. The CDR3 is 13 amino acids. V dropped 0 bases and J dropped 5 bases, with 7 bases sitting between them. Germline CDR1 reads LGHNA; CDR2 reads YNFKEQ. The CDR3 sequence is CASSQESVYGYTF. The CDR3 nucleotides are TGTGCCAGCAGCCAAGAATCGGTTTATGGCTACACCTTC.

CDR3 loop: CATSEGPGLAELYNEQFF. As DNA, the CDR3 is TGTGCCACCAGTGAGGGACCGGGACTAGCGGAGTTATACAATGAGCAGTTCTTC. The chain has TRBV24-1 and TRBJ2-1; the match to TRBD2 covers 11 bases. Germline values: CDR1 KGHDR, CDR2 SFDVKD. The J segment lost 4 bases and the V segment lost 4 bases, leaving 11 bases of the junction unmatched. The CDR3 spans 18 residues.

This clone ranks as medium-sized. V and J are TRBV14 and TRBJ1-3, with D hard to call. Trimming stripped 5 bases from V and 0 bases from J, with 8 bases between. This CDR3 has 14 amino acids. Germline-derived CDR1 and CDR2 are SGHDN and FVKESK. The chain's CDR3 is CASSTDYSGNTIYF. CDR3 bases: TGTGCCAGCAGCACCGACTACTCTGGAAACACCATATATTTT.

The chain links TRBV10-2 to TRBJ2-1; TRBD2 matches 7 bases. With 2 bases clipped from V and 7 bases from J, the junction kept 20 bases outside the gene matches. Germline CDR1 WSHSY, CDR2 SAAADI. The CDR3 covers 19 residues. This chain's CDR3 is CASSEPTRGLGSRSNEQFF. The CDR3, as DNA: TGCGCCAGCAGTGAGCCAACACGTGGACTAGGATCGCGATCTAATGAGCAGTTCTTC.

The J gene is TRBJ1-4, the V gene TRBV7-2, with 7 bases identical to TRBD1. The J segment lost 0 bases and the V segment lost 6 bases, leaving 7 bases of the junction unmatched. The CDR3 contains 16 residues. CDR1 and CDR2 (germline): SGHTA, FQGNSA. The CDR3 nucleotides read TGTGCCAGCAGAACCACAGGGGCCCCAACTAATGAAAAACTGTTTTTT. This translates into CASRTTGAPTNEKLFF. Supplemented by reference TRBV7-2 and TRBJ1-4, the full variable domain reads GAGVSQSPSNKVTEKGKDVELRCDPISGHTALYWYRQSLGQGLEFLIYFQGNSAPDKSGLPSDRFSAERTGGSVSTLTIQRTQQEDSAVYLCASRTTGAPTNEKLFFGSGTQLSVL.

In this sample, this clone turned up once. The chain is built from TRBV4-2 and TRBJ1-3; 7 bases agree with TRBD1. The V gene's germline CDR1 is LGHNA and CDR2 YNFKEQ. With 10 bases clipped from V and 4 bases from J, the junction kept 7 bases outside the gene matches. The CDR3 sequence is 13 residues long. The CDR3 protein is CAIQGGAGNTIYF. Written as DNA, the CDR3 is TGTGCCATCCAAGGGGGCGCCGGAAACACCATATATTTT.

This clone appeared a single time. V and J are TRBV28 and TRBJ2-4, with TRBD2 identical over 7 bases. CDR3 size: 14 residues. With 2 bases clipped from V and 3 bases from J, the junction kept 1 base outside the gene matches. CDR1 is MDHEN, CDR2 SYDVKM, per germline. CDR3 coding DNA: TGTGCCAGCAGTTTAGGGGGGGGCAAAAACATTCAGTACTTC. It codes for CASSLGGGKNIQYF.

This chain connects TRBV19 to TRBJ2-7; the D gene is possibly TRBD1 (6 bases). Trimming pared 5 bases from V and 1 base from J, leaving 12 bases between. The CDR3 is 14 amino acids. Germline V gene data show CDR1 as LNHDA and CDR2 as SQIVND (reference sequence). The CDR3 region has the DNA TGTGCCAGTAGTCCTCAACAGGGTTCCTACGAGCAGTACTTC. This sequence encodes CASSPQQGSYEQYF.

This rearrangement joins TRBV30 to TRBJ2-7; TRBD1 might be the D (6 bases). V was clipped by 3 bases and J by 3 bases, with 15 bases between them. This CDR3 comprises 14 residues. Per germline, CDR1 GTSNPN and CDR2 SVGIG (reference sequence). This chain's CDR3 is CAWSPPGELYEQYF. CDR3 nucleotide sequence: TGTGCCTGGAGCCCCCCAGGGGAACTCTACGAGCAGTACTTC.

In its sample, this clone was seen once. J is TRBJ1-2 and V is TRBV7-9; 8 nucleotides agree with TRBD1. Trimming removed 2 bases from V and 3 bases from J; junction bases left unmatched: 2. Germline V gives CDR1 SEHNR, CDR2 FQNEAQ (reference sequence). The CDR3 totals 14 residues. The CDR3 spells CASSLSGGDYGYTF. The CDR3 DNA reads as TGTGCCAGCAGCTTATCAGGGGGCGACTATGGCTACACCTTC.

The chain is built from TRBV24-1 and TRBJ1-2; 11 bases align to TRBD1. With V trimmed by 7 bases and J by 6 bases, 3 bases remained unmatched. The CDR3 loop spans 13 amino acids. The germline V gene encodes CDR1 KGHDR and CDR2 SFDVKD. As DNA, the CDR3 is TGTGCCACCAGGGGGGGACAGGGGGATGGCTACACCTTC. Protein sequence: CATRGGQGDGYTF.

The rearrangement links TRBV6-4 to TRBJ2-2, with 7 positions matching TRBD1. Germline V gives CDR1 MRHNA, CDR2 SNTAGT. The CDR3 has 13 residues. After removal of 3 bases from V and 7 bases from J, the junction contained 2 bases not matched to a gene. CDR3 in amino acids: CASSEQGSGELFF. CDR3 in DNA: TGTGCCAGCAGTGAACAGGGGAGCGGGGAGCTGTTTTTT.

The chain uses TRBV7-3 and TRBJ2-6, with 7 bases identical to TRBD1. The V segment lost 3 bases and the J segment 3 bases; nucleotides outside the gene matches: 2. Germline V gene data show CDR1 as SGHTA and CDR2 as FQGTGA. This CDR3 is built from 15 residues. The CDR3 loop reads CASSFTGDGANVLTF. For the CDR3, the DNA is TGTGCCAGCAGCTTCACAGGGGATGGGGCCAACGTCCTGACTTTC.

V is TRBV30 and J is TRBJ2-3; 9 bases align to TRBD2. Germline V gene data show CDR1 as GTSNPN and CDR2 as SVGIG (reference sequence). The junction had 10 bases not matched to a gene; V was cut back by 4 bases and J by 2 bases. The CDR3 is 16 amino acids. The CDR3 DNA reads as TGTGCCTGGAATGGCTTAGCGGGAGTGGTCACAGATACGCAGTATTTT. This encodes CAWNGLAGVVTDTQYF.

The chain joins TRBV27 to TRBJ1-1; the D is unclear. V was cut by 4 bases and J by 0 bases, with 6 bases left in between. The CDR3 is 13 amino acids. Germline values: CDR1 MNHEY, CDR2 SMNVEV (reference sequence). CDR3 amino acids: CASSSYMNTEAFF. The CDR3 DNA reads TGTGCCAGCAGTTCGTACATGAACACTGAAGCTTTCTTT.

This chain uses TRBV12-3 or TRBV12-4 with TRBJ1-1; the match to TRBD1 covers 7 bases. V lost 6 bases and J lost 4; bases outside the gene matches: 2. CDR3 length equals 12 residues. DNA for the CDR3: TGTGCCAGCAGACGGACAGGCACTGAAGCTTTCTTT. As protein: CASRRTGTEAFF.

CDR3 residues: CASSSQGREAFF. For the CDR3, the DNA is TGTGCCAGCAGTTCACAGGGCCGTGAAGCTTTCTTT. This chain uses TRBV6-6 with TRBJ1-1, with D perhaps matching TRBD1 (6 bases). The CDR3 covers 12 residues. V was pared by 4 bases and J by 7 bases, with 10 bases between. Germline values: CDR1 MNHNY, CDR2 SVGAGI (reference sequence).

A remark on this clone: Other DNA sequences in this sample translate to the same CDR3. As DNA, the CDR3 is TGCGCCAGCAGCCCGGGTGGGACTAATGAAAAACTGTTTTTT. This encodes CASSPGGTNEKLFF. The chain combines TRBV5-1 with TRBJ1-4; no clear D. The germline gives CDR1 SGHRS, CDR2 YFSETQ. V was cut by 4 bases and J by 2 bases, with 9 bases left in between. The CDR3 loop spans 14 amino acids.

V gene TRBV19 combines with J gene TRBJ1-5; D unresolved. Between the trimmed V and J ends, which lost 8 bases and 3 bases, there was a span of 11 bases. This CDR3 is built from 13 residues. Germline CDR1 is LNHDA and CDR2 is SQIVND (reference sequence). In DNA, the CDR3 is TGTGCCAGTCGGCCGGGTTTCAATCAGCCCCAGCATTTT. Its translation: CASRPGFNQPQHF.

The chain combines TRBV4-3 with TRBJ2-3, with 8 bases lining up with TRBD1. The CDR3 is made up of 16 amino acids. CDR1 is LGHNA, CDR2 YSLEER, per germline. Trimming at V came to 0 bases and at J to 2 bases, leaving 4 bases not matched to a gene. The CDR3 region has the DNA TGCGCCAGCAGCCAAGATGCAGGGGGCTACACAGATACGCAGTATTTT. It is translated as CASSQDAGGYTDTQYF.

The rearrangement links TRBV15 to TRBJ1-2; no reliable D call. Trimming pared 0 bases from V and 0 bases from J, leaving 5 bases between. CDR3 size: 14 residues. Germline CDR1 LNHNV, CDR2 YYDKDF (reference sequence). CDR3 loop: CATSRDPANYGYTF. For the CDR3, the DNA is TGTGCCACCAGCAGAGATCCGGCTAACTATGGCTACACCTTC.

The chain employs TRBV6-2 or TRBV6-3 and TRBJ1-1; perhaps TRBD1 as D (6 bases). The CDR3 extends over 15 amino acids. Germline V gene data show CDR1 as MNHEY and CDR2 as SVGEGT. The V end lost 2 bases, the J end lost 4 bases, and 14 bases lay between the germline ends. CDR3 sequence reads: CASSYLGGGGTEAFF. The CDR3 DNA is TGTGCCAGCAGTTACCTGGGGGGAGGGGGCACTGAAGCTTTCTTT.